This T cell receptor beta chain was captured in a study of shared clonotypes between healthy human individuals. Repertoires were generated with immunoSEQ multiplex PCR, while TCRdb's copy carries only in-frame clones and drops some. The data show some 2,500,000 clones, 80% to 95% seen once. The authors divided CD4+ cells into CD45RA+ naive and CD45RA-negative memory subsets. The CDR3 is 19 residues long. Trimming at V came to 3 bases and at J to 7 bases, leaving 23 bases not matched to a gene. CDR1 is MNHEY, CDR2 SMNVEV, per germline (reference sequence). This chain joins TRBV27 and TRBJ1-2; 7 positions match TRBD1. The receptor was derived from a man aged 18 to 35 in good health. Some clones in this sample may be carry-over from other donors' samples. The sample consisted of naive CD4+ T cells from PBMCs. Described subset: CD45RA+ positively selected. The CDR3 sequence: CASSFRRTGLPRAPFGYTF. The CDR3 DNA sequence: TGTGCCAGCAGTTTCAGACGGACAGGTCTACCAAGGGCCCCATTTGGCTACACCTTC.